This TCR beta chain was captured by sequencing in a study of radiation and T cells in renal cell carcinoma. Time point here: blood 2 weeks post-SBRT. Treatment in this sample: 15 Gy SBRT to primary tumor, nephrectomy 4 weeks later. Clear cell pathology was present in this patient's renal cell carcinoma. Germline V gene lookup returns CDR1 SGHVS and CDR2 FQNEAQ. The CDR3 contains 13 residues. V lost 1 base to trimming and J lost 0 bases, with 3 bases between them. The method was immunoSEQ multiplex PCR; TCRdb's version includes in-frame clones alone and lacks a portion of them. The sample has tens of thousands of clones, 75% to 85% seen once; the top ten hold 25% to 35%.

This receptor was taken from a woman in her seventies with renal cell carcinoma. This rearrangement joins TRBV7-8 to TRBJ2-5; D gene ambiguous. Sequences were derived from blood, sampled from a patient whose treatment included radiotherapy and nephrectomy. The CDR3 sequence is CASSLDYQETQYF. Here the CDR3 DNA reads TGTGCCAGCAGCTTAGACTACCAAGAGACCCAGTACTTC.